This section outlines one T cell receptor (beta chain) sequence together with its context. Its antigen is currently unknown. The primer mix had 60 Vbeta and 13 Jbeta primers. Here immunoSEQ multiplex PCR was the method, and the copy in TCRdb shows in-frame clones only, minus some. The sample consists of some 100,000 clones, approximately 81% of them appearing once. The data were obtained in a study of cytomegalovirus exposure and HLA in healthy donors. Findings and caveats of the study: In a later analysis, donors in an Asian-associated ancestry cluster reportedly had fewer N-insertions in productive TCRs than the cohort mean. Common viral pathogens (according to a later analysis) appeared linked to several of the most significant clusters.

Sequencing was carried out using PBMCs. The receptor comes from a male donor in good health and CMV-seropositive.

This CDR3 is CASSLTGEETQYF. In nucleotides, the CDR3 is TGTGCCAGCAGCTTGACAGGGGAGGAGACCCAGTACTTC. The chain combines TRBV5-4 with TRBJ2-5; 7 nucleotides line up with TRBD1. The CDR3 spans 13 residues. Germline V gives CDR1 SGHNT, CDR2 YYREEE (reference sequence). Trimming cost V 1 base and J 5 bases; bases outside gene matches: 2.